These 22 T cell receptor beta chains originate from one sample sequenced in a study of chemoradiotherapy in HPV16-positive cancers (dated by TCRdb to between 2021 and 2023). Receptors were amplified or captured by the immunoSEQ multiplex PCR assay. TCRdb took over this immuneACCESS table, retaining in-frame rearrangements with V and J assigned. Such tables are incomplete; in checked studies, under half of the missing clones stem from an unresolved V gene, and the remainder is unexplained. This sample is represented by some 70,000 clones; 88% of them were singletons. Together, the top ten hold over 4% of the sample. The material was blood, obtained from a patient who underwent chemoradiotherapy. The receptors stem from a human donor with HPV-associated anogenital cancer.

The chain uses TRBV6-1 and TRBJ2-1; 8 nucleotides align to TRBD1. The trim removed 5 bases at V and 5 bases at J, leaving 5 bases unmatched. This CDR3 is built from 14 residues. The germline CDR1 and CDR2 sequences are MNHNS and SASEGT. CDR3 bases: TGTGCCAGCAGTAAAAGACAGGGGAACAATGAGCAGTTCTTC. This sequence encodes CASSKRQGNNEQFF.

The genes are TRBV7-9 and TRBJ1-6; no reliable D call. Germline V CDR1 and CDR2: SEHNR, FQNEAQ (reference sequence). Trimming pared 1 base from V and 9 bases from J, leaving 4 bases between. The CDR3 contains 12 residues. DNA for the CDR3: TGTGCCAGCAGCTTAGGGATTTCACCCCTCCACTTT. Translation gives CASSLGISPLHF.

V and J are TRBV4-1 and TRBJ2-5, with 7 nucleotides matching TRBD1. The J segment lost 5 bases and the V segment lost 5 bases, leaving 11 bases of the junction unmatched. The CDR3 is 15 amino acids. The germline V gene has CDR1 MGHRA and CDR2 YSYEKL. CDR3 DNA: TGCGCCAGCAGCGGCTTCCGGGCCAGGGGGGAGACCCAGTACTTC. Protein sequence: CASSGFRARGETQYF.

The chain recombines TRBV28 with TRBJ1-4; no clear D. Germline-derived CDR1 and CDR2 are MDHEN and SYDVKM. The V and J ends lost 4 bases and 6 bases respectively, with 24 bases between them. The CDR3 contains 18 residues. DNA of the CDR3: TGTGCCAGCAGTTCGCTCCGGGAGAATTCCCTCGGGGATGAAAAACTGTTTTTT. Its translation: CASSSLRENSLGDEKLFF.

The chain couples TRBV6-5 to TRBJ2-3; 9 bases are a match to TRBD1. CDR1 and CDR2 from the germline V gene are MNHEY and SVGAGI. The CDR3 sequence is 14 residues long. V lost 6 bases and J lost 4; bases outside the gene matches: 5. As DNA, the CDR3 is TGTGCCAGCAGGCCCGGGACAGGGTCAGATACGCAGTATTTT. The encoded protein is CASRPGTGSDTQYF.

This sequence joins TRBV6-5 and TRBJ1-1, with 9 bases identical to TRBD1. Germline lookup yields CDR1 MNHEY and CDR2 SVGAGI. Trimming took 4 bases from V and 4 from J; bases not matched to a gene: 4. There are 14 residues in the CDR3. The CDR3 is CASSWGTGRTEAFF. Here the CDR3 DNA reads TGTGCCAGCAGTTGGGGGACAGGGCGCACTGAAGCTTTCTTT.

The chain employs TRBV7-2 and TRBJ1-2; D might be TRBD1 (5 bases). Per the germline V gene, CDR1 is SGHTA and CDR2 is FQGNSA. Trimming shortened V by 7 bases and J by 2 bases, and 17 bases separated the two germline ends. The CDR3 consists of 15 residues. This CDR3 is CASILPGALNYGYTF. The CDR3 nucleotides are TGTGCCAGCATCCTACCCGGGGCCTTAAACTATGGCTACACCTTC.

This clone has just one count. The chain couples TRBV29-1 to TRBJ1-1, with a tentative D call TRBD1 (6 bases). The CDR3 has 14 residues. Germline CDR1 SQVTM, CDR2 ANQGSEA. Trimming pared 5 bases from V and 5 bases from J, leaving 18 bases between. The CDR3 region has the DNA TGCAGCGTTAATACAGGGCCGACGGGTACTGAAGCTTTCTTT. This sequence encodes CSVNTGPTGTEAFF.

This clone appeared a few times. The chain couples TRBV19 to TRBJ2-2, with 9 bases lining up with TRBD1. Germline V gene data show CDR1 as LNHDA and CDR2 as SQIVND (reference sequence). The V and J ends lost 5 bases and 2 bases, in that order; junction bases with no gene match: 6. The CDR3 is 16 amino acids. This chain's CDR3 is CASSSRTGDNTGELFF. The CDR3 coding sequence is TGTGCCAGTAGTTCTCGGACAGGGGACAACACCGGGGAGCTGTTTTTT.

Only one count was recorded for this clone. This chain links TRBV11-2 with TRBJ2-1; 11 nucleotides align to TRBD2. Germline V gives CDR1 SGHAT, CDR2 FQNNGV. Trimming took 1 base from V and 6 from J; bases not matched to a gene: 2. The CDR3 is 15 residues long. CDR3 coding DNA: TGTGCCAGCAGCTTAGTCGGGACTAGCGGCAATGAGCAGTTCTTC. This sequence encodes CASSLVGTSGNEQFF.

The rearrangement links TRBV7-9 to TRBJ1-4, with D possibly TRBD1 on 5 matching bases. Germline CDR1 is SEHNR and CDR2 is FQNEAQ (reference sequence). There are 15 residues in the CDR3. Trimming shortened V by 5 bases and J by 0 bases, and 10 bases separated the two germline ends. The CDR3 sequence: CASSRQGATNEKLFF. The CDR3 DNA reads TGTGCCAGCAGCCGTCAGGGAGCAACTAATGAAAAACTGTTTTTT.

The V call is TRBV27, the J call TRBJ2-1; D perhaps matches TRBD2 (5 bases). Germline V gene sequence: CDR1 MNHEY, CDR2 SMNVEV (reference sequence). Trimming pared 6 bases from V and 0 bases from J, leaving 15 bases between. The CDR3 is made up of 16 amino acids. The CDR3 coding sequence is TGTGCCAGCAGCCCTGGCGGGTGGAGCTCCTACAATGAGCAGTTCTTC. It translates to CASSPGGWSSYNEQFF.

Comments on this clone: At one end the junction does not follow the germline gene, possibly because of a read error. CDR3 sequence reads: CASSLSGYRGGETQYF. The CDR3, as DNA: TGTGCTAGCAGCTTATCAGGTTACAGGGGAGGTGAGACCCAGTACTTC. The V and J genes are TRBV7-7 and TRBJ2-5, with D possibly matching TRBD1 (7 bases). Germline assignment: CDR1 SSHAT and CDR2 FNYEAQ (reference sequence). This CDR3 region has 16 residues.

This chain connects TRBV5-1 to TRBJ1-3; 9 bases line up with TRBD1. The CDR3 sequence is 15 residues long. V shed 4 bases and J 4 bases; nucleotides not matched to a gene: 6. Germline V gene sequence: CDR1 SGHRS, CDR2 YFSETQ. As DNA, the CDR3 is TGCGCCAGCAGCGCGGGACAGGGATCCGGAAACACCATATATTTT. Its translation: CASSAGQGSGNTIYF.

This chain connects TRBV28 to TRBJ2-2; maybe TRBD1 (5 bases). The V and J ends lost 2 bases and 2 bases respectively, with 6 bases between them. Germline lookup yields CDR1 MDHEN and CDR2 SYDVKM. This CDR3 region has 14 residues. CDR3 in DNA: TGTGCCAGCAGTTTAGACAGCAACACCGGGGAGCTGTTTTTT. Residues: CASSLDSNTGELFF. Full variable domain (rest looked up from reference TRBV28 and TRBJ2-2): DVKVTQSSRYLVKRTGEKVFLECVQDMDHENMFWYRQDPGLGLRLIYFSYDVKMKEKGDIPEGYSVSREKKERFSLILESASTNQTSMYLCASSLDSNTGELFFGEGSRLTVL.

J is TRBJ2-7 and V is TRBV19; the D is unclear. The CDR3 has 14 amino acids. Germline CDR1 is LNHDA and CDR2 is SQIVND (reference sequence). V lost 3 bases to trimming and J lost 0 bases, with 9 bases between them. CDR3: CASSILASSYEQYF. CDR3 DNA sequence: TGTGCCAGTAGTATTCTGGCTAGCTCCTACGAGCAGTACTTC. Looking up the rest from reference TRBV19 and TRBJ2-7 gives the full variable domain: DGGITQSPKYLFRKEGQNVTLSCEQNLNHDAMYWYRQDPGQGLRLIYYSQIVNDFQKGDIAEGYSVSREKKESFPLTVTSAQKNPTAFYLCASSILASSYEQYFGPGTRLTVT.

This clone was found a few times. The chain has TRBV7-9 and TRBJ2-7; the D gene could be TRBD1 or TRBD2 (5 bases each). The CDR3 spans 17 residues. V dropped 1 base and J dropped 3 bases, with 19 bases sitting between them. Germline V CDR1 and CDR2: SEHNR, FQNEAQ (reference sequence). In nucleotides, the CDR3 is TGTGCCAGCAGCTTAGGAGTGGGACCACGACCCCTCTACGAGCAGTACTTC. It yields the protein CASSLGVGPRPLYEQYF.

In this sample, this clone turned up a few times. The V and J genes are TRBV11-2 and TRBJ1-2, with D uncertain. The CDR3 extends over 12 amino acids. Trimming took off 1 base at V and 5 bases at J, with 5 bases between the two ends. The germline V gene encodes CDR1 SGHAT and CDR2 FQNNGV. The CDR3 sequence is CASSLGSYGYTF. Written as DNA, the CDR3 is TGTGCCAGCAGCTTAGGTTCATATGGCTACACCTTC.

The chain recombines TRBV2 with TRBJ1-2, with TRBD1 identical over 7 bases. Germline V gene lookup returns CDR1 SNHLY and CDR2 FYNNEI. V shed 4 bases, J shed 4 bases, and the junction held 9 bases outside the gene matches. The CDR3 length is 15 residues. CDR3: CASSAARQGGYGYTF. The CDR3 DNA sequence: TGTGCCAGCAGTGCGGCCCGACAGGGCGGCTATGGCTACACCTTC.

CDR3 sequence reads: CASSLEGTGVQPQHF. Here the CDR3 DNA reads TGCGCCAGCAGCTTGGAAGGGACAGGGGTCCAGCCCCAGCATTTT. This rearrangement joins TRBV5-1 to TRBJ1-5; 10 bases are a match to TRBD1. After removal of 0 bases from V and 7 bases from J, the junction contained 4 bases not matched to a gene. The CDR3 length is 15 residues. The V gene's germline CDR1 is SGHRS and CDR2 YFSETQ.

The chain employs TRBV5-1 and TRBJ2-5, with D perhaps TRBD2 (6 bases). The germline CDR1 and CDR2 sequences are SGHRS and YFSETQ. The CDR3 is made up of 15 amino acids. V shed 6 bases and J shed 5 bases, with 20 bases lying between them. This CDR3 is CASTEGLTARETQYF. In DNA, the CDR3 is TGCGCCAGCACAGAGGGACTCACTGCCCGGGAGACCCAGTACTTC.

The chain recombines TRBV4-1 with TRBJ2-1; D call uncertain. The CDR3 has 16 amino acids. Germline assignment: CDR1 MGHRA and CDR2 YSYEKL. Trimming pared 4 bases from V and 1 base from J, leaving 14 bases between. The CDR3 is CASSRYGGESYNEQFF. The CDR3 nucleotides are TGCGCCAGCAGCCGTTATGGTGGGGAATCCTACAATGAGCAGTTCTTC.